The 10 T cell receptor beta chains listed next were all sequenced from one sample in a study of T cells in localized non-small cell lung cancer. The assay was immunoSEQ multiplex PCR, and TCRdb's table has in-frame clones only and misses some. The sample contains under 35,000 clones, roughly 90% of which appear only once. Sequences were derived from peripheral blood mononuclear cells, sampled before any cancer treatment. These receptors all come from a woman between 35 and 75 years old with stage III lung adenocarcinoma.

The J gene is TRBJ2-2, the V gene TRBV18, with D perhaps matching TRBD1 (5 bases). The length of the CDR3 is 15 residues. The ends were cut back, 2 bases at V and 5 bases at J, with 12 bases in the middle. Germline CDR1 reads KGHSH; CDR2 reads LQKENI. The CDR3 loop is CASSPAQGRTGELFF. As DNA, the CDR3 is TGTGCCAGCTCACCAGCCCAGGGAAGAACCGGGGAGCTGTTTTTT.

V is TRBV2 and J is TRBJ1-1; no firm D call. The CDR3 spans 13 residues. From germline, CDR1 is SNHLY and CDR2 FYNNEI. Trimming cost V 7 bases and J 1 base, with 10 bases left between them. The CDR3 DNA follows: TGTGCCAGCAAAACGGAGGGGAACACTGAAGCTTTCTTT. Protein: CASKTEGNTEAFF.

The gene calls are TRBV4-3 and TRBJ1-1, with D possibly matching TRBD1 (6 bases). The CDR3 has 13 amino acids. Germline lookup yields CDR1 LGHNA and CDR2 YSLEER. Trimming took 1 base from V and 9 from J, leaving 12 bases between them. The CDR3 here is CASSQGQANKAFF. CDR3 in DNA: TGCGCCAGCAGCCAAGGACAGGCCAATAAAGCTTTCTTT.

This chain joins TRBV4-1 and TRBJ2-7; 9 positions match TRBD1. Germline CDR1 and CDR2: MGHRA and YSYEKL. This CDR3 contains 14 residues. The V gene end was trimmed by 0 bases and the J gene end by 4 bases; junction bases not matched to a gene: 1. The CDR3 DNA follows: TGCGCCAGCAGCCAAGAGGACAGGGGATACGAGCAGTACTTC. Its translation is CASSQEDRGYEQYF.

This chain's CDR3 is CASSHSGTQETQYF. CDR3 DNA: TGTGCCAGCAGCCACTCAGGGACACAAGAGACCCAGTACTTC. The chain is built from TRBV6-1 and TRBJ2-5, with D possibly TRBD1 on 6 matching bases. The V and J ends lost 6 bases and 2 bases respectively, with 13 bases between them. The germline gives CDR1 MNHNS, CDR2 SASEGT. The CDR3 is 14 residues long.

This chain uses TRBV4-2 with TRBJ2-3; D not certain. Trimming left V 1 base short and J 6 bases short, with 5 bases between. This CDR3 spans 12 amino acids. Germline V gene lookup returns CDR1 LGHNA and CDR2 YNFKEQ. The CDR3 sequence is CASSQGSDTQYF. DNA of the CDR3: TGTGCCAGCAGCCAAGGGTCCGATACGCAGTATTTT.

The chain employs TRBV27 and TRBJ2-4; the D is unclear. The CDR3 is 13 residues long. V was cut by 2 bases and J by 3 bases, with 5 bases left in between. Germline V CDR1 and CDR2: MNHEY, SMNVEV (reference sequence). CDR3 residues: CASSLSGKNIQYF. Written as DNA, the CDR3 is TGTGCCAGCAGTTTAAGTGGCAAAAACATTCAGTACTTC.

V gene TRBV30 combines with J gene TRBJ2-3; TRBD2 matches 11 bases. The CDR3 contains 14 residues. Germline V gives CDR1 GTSNPN, CDR2 SVGIG (reference sequence). The V segment lost 3 bases and the J segment 4 bases; nucleotides outside the gene matches: 3. CDR3: CAWSLLAGADTQYF. For the CDR3, the DNA is TGTGCCTGGAGCCTACTAGCGGGAGCAGATACGCAGTATTTT.

The sample holds one count of this clone. The chain joins TRBV11-2 to TRBJ1-4; 7 bases line up with TRBD1. The CDR3 runs to 15 residues. The V and J ends lost 5 bases and 5 bases, in that order; junction bases with no gene match: 8. Germline CDR1 reads SGHAT; CDR2 reads FQNNGV. DNA of the CDR3: TGTGCCAGCAGCCTCAGGGACAGCGAAAATGAAAAACTGTTTTTT. As protein: CASSLRDSENEKLFF.

This rearrangement joins TRBV5-1 to TRBJ2-7; unclear D gene. The CDR3 runs 14 residues. Trimming stripped 0 bases from V and 5 bases from J, with 12 bases between. The germline gives CDR1 SGHRS, CDR2 YFSETQ. CDR3 sequence (DNA): TGCGCCAGCAGCTTGGTAGGGAACAGCAACGAGCAGTACTTC. Translated, it gives CASSLVGNSNEQYF. Full variable domain (missing parts from reference TRBV5-1 and TRBJ2-7): KAGVTQTPRYLIKTRGQQVTLSCSPISGHRSVSWYQQTPGQGLQFLFEYFSETQRNKGNFPGRFSGRQFSNSRSEMNVSTLELGDSALYLCASSLVGNSNEQYFGPGTRLTVT.